The present entry profiles one T cell receptor (beta chain) with its context. As yet, its antigen is unknown. One entry per CDR3 protein, called by TCRdb with MiXCR from the 5' RACE reads. The sample includes 250,000 to 300,000 distinct CDR3 sequences, about 5.2% seen only once; the top ten take around 3.3%. The data belong to a study of T cells after yellow fever vaccination. Study outcomes and limitations: Contaminants from the bulk population, in the form of abundant clonotypes, could be found in FACS-sorted repertoires. Compared with primary, the secondary response was weaker and peaked at day 5, not 15.

V lost 2 bases and J lost 5, with 12 bases in between. This CDR3 is built from 14 residues. CDR1 and CDR2 (germline): ENHRY, SYGVKD. This receptor was taken from a man younger than 35 who received the YFV17D yellow fever vaccine. This specimen consisted of CD4+ T cells sorted from PBMCs, obtained on the day of the yellow fever booster vaccination. V gene TRBV10-3 combines with J gene TRBJ1-2; possible D gene TRBD1, 5 bases. CDR3 in amino acids: CAISEGIGGYGYTF. CDR3 coding DNA: TGTGCCATCAGTGAGGGGATCGGGGGGTATGGCTACACCTTC.